This T cell receptor beta chain originates from a study of shared clonotypes between healthy human individuals. There are 15 residues in the CDR3. Germline loops: CDR1 SGHTA, CDR2 FQGNSA. Unmatched junction bases numbered 7, after V lost 5 bases and J lost 0 bases. Terminally differentiated effector memory CD45RA+ cells were excluded from the naive CD8 cells, which were CD45RO-negative and positively selected for CCR7. TCRdb's copy holds only in-frame clones and misses some; the assay was immunoSEQ multiplex PCR. The sample records millions of clones, less than 95% being singletons. What was sequenced was naive CD8+ T cells sorted from blood. This TCR came from a man younger than 35 in good health. The V gene is TRBV7-2, the J gene TRBJ2-7; 7 bases agree with TRBD1. CDR3 sequence: CASSIGTDFSYEQYF. The DNA for the CDR3 is TGTGCCAGCAGCATCGGGACAGATTTCTCCTACGAGCAGTACTTC.